The TCR beta chain under discussion was sequenced for a study of T cell responses to AZD1222 COVID-19 vaccine. About the research overall: Pooled together were second doses at about 4 or about 12 weeks.

This CDR3 spans 14 amino acids. V was cut by 4 bases and J by 3 bases, with 13 bases left in between. Germline CDR1 and CDR2: MDHEN and SYDVKM. Findings and caveats of the study: Sampled repertoires all dated from after the peak T cell response.

Sequenced by immunoSEQ multiplex PCR; TCRdb stores in-frame clones only, minus some. Among about 170,000 clones, more than 90% were seen once, and the ten largest hold 1.6%. A note on this clone: Its antigen is currently unknown.

The chain uses TRBV28 and TRBJ2-7; weak D call: TRBD1 (5 bases). The source is an adult in good health. The specimen was peripheral blood, collected on day 0 of AZD1222 vaccination. CDR3 loop: CASSSDSLNYEQYF. The DNA of the CDR3 is TGTGCCAGCAGTTCCGACAGCCTAAACTACGAGCAGTACTTC.